A selection of T cell receptor beta chains follows, all from one sample in a study of spatial heterogeneity in lung cancer. TCRdb independently ran MiXCR on the 5' RACE reads; one entry per CDR3 protein. The sample has 82,000 or so distinct CDR3 sequences, roughly 12% seen once. Material: PBMCs, obtained at surgery. Every receptor here comes from a male donor with early-stage non-small cell lung cancer. Each CDR3 is given with its conserved first and last residue. Each record gives: clone size, D gene, J gene, V gene, CDR3 protein, CDR3 DNA. The D gene is left open where the match is weak. Clone size is stated in some rows and not others, as once, few, many or a class when expanded.

size: few
D: TRBD2
J: TRBJ2-5
V: TRBV5-4
CDR3: CASSTGTSGGANF
DNA: TGTGCCAGCAGCACCGGGACTAGCGGGGGGGCGAACTTC

size: few
D: .
J: TRBJ1-1
V: TRBV12-3/TRBV12-4
CDR3: CASSLEGSEAFF
DNA: TGTGCCAGCAGTTTAGAGGGTTCCGAAGCTTTCTTT

size: .
D: .
J: TRBJ2-3
V: TRBV20-1
CDR3: CSAQIGDTQYF
DNA: TGCAGTGCTCAGATCGGAGATACGCAGTATTTT

size: .
D: .
J: TRBJ2-2
V: TRBV6-5
CDR3: CASIRQFDAGELFF
DNA: TGTGCCTCCATTCGACAATTCGATGCCGGGGAGCTGTTTTTT

size: .
D: .
J: TRBJ1-5
V: TRBV29-1
CDR3: CSVEEGGFGQPQHF
DNA: TGCAGCGTTGAAGAGGGGGGTTTTGGTCAGCCCCAGCATTTT

size: .
D: .
J: TRBJ2-2
V: TRBV6-6
CDR3: CASSYLGRENGELFF
DNA: TGTGCCAGCAGTTATCTGGGAAGGGAGAACGGGGAGCTGTTTTTT

size: .
D: TRBD2
J: TRBJ2-1
V: TRBV6-6
CDR3: CASSFLLRAGENNEQFF
DNA: TGTGCCAGCAGTTTTCTCTTGAGAGCGGGAGAAAACAATGAGCAGTTCTTC

size: few
D: .
J: TRBJ2-2
V: TRBV6-6
CDR3: CASGVESSGELFF
DNA: TGTGCCAGCGGGGTGGAATCATCCGGGGAGCTGTTTTTT

size: .
D: TRBD2
J: TRBJ2-7
V: TRBV29-1
CDR3: CSARAGGYEQYF
DNA: TGCAGCGCCCGGGCGGGAGGCTACGAGCAGTACTTC

size: .
D: .
J: TRBJ1-2
V: TRBV30
CDR3: CAWNRANYGYTF
DNA: TGTGCCTGGAACAGAGCTAACTATGGCTACACCTTC

size: many
D: .
J: TRBJ2-1
V: TRBV28
CDR3: CASSLTQNEQFF
DNA: TGTGCCAGCAGTTTGACTCAAAATGAGCAGTTCTTC

size: .
D: .
J: TRBJ2-1
V: TRBV2
CDR3: CASRYSTSPTGNEQFF
DNA: TGTGCCAGCAGATATTCGACCTCCCCAACAGGAAATGAGCAGTTCTTC

size: .
D: TRBD2
J: TRBJ2-7
V: TRBV29-1
CDR3: CSVAGGPSYEQYF
DNA: TGCAGCGTTGCGGGAGGGCCTTCCTACGAGCAGTACTTC

size: few
D: .
J: TRBJ2-3
V: TRBV6-1
CDR3: CASSGAGSGDTQYF
DNA: TGTGCCAGCAGTGGGGCAGGGTCGGGCGATACGCAGTATTTT

size: .
D: TRBD2
J: TRBJ2-7
V: TRBV12-3/TRBV12-4
CDR3: CASRTGLEEYF
DNA: TGTGCCAGCAGGACGGGACTAGAGGAGTACTTC

size: few
D: .
J: TRBJ1-1
V: TRBV7-9
CDR3: CASKTHGASGRGNTEAFF
DNA: TGTGCCAGCAAAACCCACGGGGCCTCCGGACGGGGGAACACTGAAGCTTTCTTT

size: few
D: .
J: TRBJ2-7
V: TRBV11-3
CDR3: CASSATSDHEQYF
DNA: TGTGCCAGCAGCGCGACTAGTGACCACGAGCAGTACTTC

size: .
D: .
J: TRBJ1-5
V: TRBV24-1
CDR3: CATSWGSNQPQHF
DNA: TGTGCCACCAGTTGGGGAAGCAATCAGCCCCAGCATTTT

size: .
D: .
J: TRBJ2-1
V: TRBV29-1
CDR3: CSVVRRDIPGNEQFF
DNA: TGCAGCGTTGTAAGGAGGGATATCCCTGGCAATGAGCAGTTCTTC

size: .
D: .
J: TRBJ1-2
V: TRBV3-1
CDR3: CASSQSSTKGLSRYTF
DNA: TGTGCCAGCAGCCAATCATCCACTAAGGGACTGAGTAGGTACACCTTC

size: few
D: TRBD2
J: TRBJ2-3
V: TRBV10-3
CDR3: CAISDSLLAGGDTQYF
DNA: TGTGCCATCAGTGACTCTCTTCTAGCGGGGGGAGATACGCAGTATTTT

size: many
D: .
J: TRBJ2-7
V: TRBV10-1
CDR3: CASSEQAGTYEQYF
DNA: TGCGCCAGCAGTGAGCAAGCAGGAACCTACGAGCAGTACTTC

size: .
D: .
J: TRBJ2-7
V: TRBV29-1
CDR3: CSVETITLEQYF
DNA: TGCAGCGTTGAAACTATTACTTTGGAGCAGTACTTC

size: .
D: .
J: TRBJ2-7
V: TRBV7-8
CDR3: CASSFPRGSYEQYF
DNA: TGTGCCAGCAGCTTCCCCAGGGGCTCCTACGAGCAGTACTTC

size: many
D: .
J: TRBJ1-2
V: TRBV10-1
CDR3: CASSPDRTSYGYTF
DNA: TGCGCCAGCAGTCCCGACAGGACCTCCTATGGCTACACCTTC

size: few
D: .
J: TRBJ1-2
V: TRBV10-3
CDR3: CAISESGGRYGYTF
DNA: TGTGCCATCAGTGAGTCCGGGGGGCGCTATGGCTACACCTTC

size: .
D: TRBD2
J: TRBJ2-3
V: TRBV29-1
CDR3: CSAHEGGTDTQYF
DNA: TGCAGCGCCCATGAGGGAGGGACAGATACGCAGTATTTT

size: few
D: .
J: TRBJ2-5
V: TRBV7-2
CDR3: CASSSPGIVQETQYF
DNA: TGTGCCAGCAGCTCCCCGGGCATAGTCCAAGAGACCCAGTACTTC

size: many
D: .
J: TRBJ2-5
V: TRBV29-1
CDR3: CSVIVGDQETQYF
DNA: TGCAGCGTCATAGTGGGTGACCAAGAGACCCAGTACTTC

size: many
D: TRBD2
J: TRBJ2-7
V: TRBV30
CDR3: CAWNSGGGTRDEQYF
DNA: TGTGCCTGGAACTCTGGGGGAGGGACGCGCGACGAGCAGTACTTC

size: few
D: .
J: TRBJ2-3
V: TRBV7-9
CDR3: CASSQLVSSPTDTQYF
DNA: TGTGCCAGCAGCCAATTGGTTTCTAGCCCCACGGATACGCAGTATTTT